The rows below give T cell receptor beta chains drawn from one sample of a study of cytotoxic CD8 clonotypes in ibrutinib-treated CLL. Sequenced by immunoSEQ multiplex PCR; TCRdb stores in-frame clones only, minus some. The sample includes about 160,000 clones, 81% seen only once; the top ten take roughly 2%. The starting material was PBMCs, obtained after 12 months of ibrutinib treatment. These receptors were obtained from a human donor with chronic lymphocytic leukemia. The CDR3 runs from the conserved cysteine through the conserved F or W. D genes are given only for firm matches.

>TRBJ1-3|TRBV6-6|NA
CASSYDEFEGNTIYF
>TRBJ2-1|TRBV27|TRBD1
CASSLSDVVRTGAYNEQFF
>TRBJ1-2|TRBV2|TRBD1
CASNNRGSPGGYTF
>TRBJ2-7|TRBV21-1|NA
CARPSNRVDEQYF
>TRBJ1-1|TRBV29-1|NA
CSVEEGQGPFF
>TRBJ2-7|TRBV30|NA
CAWSAGYEQYF
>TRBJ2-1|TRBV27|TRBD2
CASRRGLAGGPMDYNEQFF
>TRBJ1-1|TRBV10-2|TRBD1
CASRLTGGAAFF
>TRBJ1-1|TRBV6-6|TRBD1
CASSPGDRVFSEAFF
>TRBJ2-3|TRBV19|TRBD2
CASSPSGGAFSTQYF